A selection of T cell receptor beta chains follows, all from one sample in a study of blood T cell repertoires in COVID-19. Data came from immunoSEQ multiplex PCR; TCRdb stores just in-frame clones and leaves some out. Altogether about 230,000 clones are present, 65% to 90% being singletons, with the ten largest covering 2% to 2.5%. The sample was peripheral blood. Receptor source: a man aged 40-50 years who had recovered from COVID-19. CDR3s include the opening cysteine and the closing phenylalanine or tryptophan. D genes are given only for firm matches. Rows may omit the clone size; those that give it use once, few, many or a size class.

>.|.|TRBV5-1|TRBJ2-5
TGCGCCAGCAGTAGTGACGACAGTGAGACCCAGTACTTC
CASSSDDSETQYF
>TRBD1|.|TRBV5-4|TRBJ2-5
TGTGCCAGCAGTTCCGGACAGGGACAAGAGACCCAGTACTTC
CASSSGQGQETQYF
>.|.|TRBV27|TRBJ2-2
TGTGCCAGCAGTGGAGGGACCTCGAACACCGGGGAGCTGTTTTTT
CASSGGTSNTGELFF
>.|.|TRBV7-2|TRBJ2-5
TGTGCCAGCAGCTACGGCGTCGGGGAGACCCAGTACTTC
CASSYGVGETQYF
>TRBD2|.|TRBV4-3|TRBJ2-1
TGCGCCAGCAGCCAAGTCTTTTCTAGCGGATACAATGAGCAGTTCTTC
CASSQVFSSGYNEQFF
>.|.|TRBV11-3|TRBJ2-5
TGTGCCAGCAGTACCCAGGGGGAGACCCAGTACTTC
CASSTQGETQYF
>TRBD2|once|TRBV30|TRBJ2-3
TGTGCCTGGGGAATATTAGCGGGACCTCGTGGTACAGATACGCAGTATTTT
CAWGILAGPRGTDTQYF
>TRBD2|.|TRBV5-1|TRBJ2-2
TGCGCCAGCAGCTTTGCACTAGCGGGAGTTAACACCGGGGAGCTGTTTTTT
CASSFALAGVNTGELFF
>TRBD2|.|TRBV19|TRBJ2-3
TGTGCCAGTAGGTCTTGGAGCGGGACTGGTGATGGCACAGATACGCAGTATTTT
CASRSWSGTGDGTDTQYF
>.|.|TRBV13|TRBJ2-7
TGTGCCAGCAGCTCCGGACAGCCTCCCCTGGAGCAGTACTTC
CASSSGQPPLEQYF
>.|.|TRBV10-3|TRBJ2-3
TGTGCCATCAGTGAGTCTGGTCGTGGAGGGGGCACAGATACGCAGTATTTT
CAISESGRGGGTDTQYF
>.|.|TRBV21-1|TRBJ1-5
TGTGCCAGCAGCAATTGGGCCCAGGGTCAGCCCCAGCATTTT
CASSNWAQGQPQHF
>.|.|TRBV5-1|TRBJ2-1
TGCGCCAGCAGCTTGGGAGGGTCGTCCTACAATGAGCAGTTCTTC
CASSLGGSSYNEQFF
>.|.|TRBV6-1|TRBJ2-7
TGTGCCAGCAGTGAAATTTCGACACCCACCTACGAGCAGTACTTC
CASSEISTPTYEQYF
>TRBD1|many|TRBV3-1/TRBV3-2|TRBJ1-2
TGTGCCAGCAGCCAAGATAGCAGGACAGGAGAAGCCTATGGCTACACCTTC
CASSQDSRTGEAYGYTF
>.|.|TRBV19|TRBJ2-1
TGTGCCAGTAGTATGAGTGGGGGCGACTACAATGAGCAGTTCTTC
CASSMSGGDYNEQFF
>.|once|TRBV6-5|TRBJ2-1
TGTGCCAGCAGTTACTCGAGCTTCAATTACAATGAGCAGTTCTTC
CASSYSSFNYNEQFF
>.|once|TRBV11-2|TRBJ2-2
TGTGCCAGCAGCTTGCATCCACTCGGGGGTAACACCGGGGAGCTGTTTTTT
CASSLHPLGGNTGELFF
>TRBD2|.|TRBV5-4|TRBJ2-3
TGTGCCAGCAGCCGCAGGGAGACGGGACTAGCGGAGACAGATACGCAGTATTTT
CASSRRETGLAETDTQYF
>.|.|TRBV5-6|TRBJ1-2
TGTGCCAGCATCCCGCTGGGCCGCTATGGCTACACCTTC
CASIPLGRYGYTF
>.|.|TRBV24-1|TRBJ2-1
TGTGCCACCAGTGATCCCCGGGGGGCGGGAAATGAGCAGTTCTTC
CATSDPRGAGNEQFF
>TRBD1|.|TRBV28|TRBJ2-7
TGTGCCAGCAGTTCTCCGGCCGGGACAGGGGGCTACGAGCAGTACTTC
CASSSPAGTGGYEQYF
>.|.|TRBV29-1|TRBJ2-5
TGCAGCGTTGGCCGTTCGACTAGGGGTTTGGAGACCCAGTACTTC
CSVGRSTRGLETQYF
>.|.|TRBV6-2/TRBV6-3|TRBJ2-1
TGTGCCAGCAGTCTCCGTCGACTAGTCTCTTCCCACAATGAGCAGTTCTTC
CASSLRRLVSSHNEQFF
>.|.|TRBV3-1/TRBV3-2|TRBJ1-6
TGTGCCAGCAGCCTTGGGTCAAGGGGGTCACCCCTCCACTTT
CASSLGSRGSPLHF
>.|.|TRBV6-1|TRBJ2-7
TGTGCCAGCAGTGAGAGGGCCTTAGGGTCCGGCGAGCAGTACTTC
CASSERALGSGEQYF
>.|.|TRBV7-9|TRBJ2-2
TGTGCCAGCAGCTCTAGTCCGTCCGGGGAGCTGTTTTTT
CASSSSPSGELFF
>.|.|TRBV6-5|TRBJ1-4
TGTGCCAGCAGGCCCCAGGGCCCTAATGAAAAACTGTTTTTT
CASRPQGPNEKLFF
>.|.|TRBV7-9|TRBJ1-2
TGTGCCAGCAGCTTAGGCAGAGCAGGGGACTATGGCTACACCTTC
CASSLGRAGDYGYTF
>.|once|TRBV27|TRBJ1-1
TGTGCCAGCAGTTCCCCGAGGCCCGGGGGGAACACTGAAGCTTTCTTT
CASSSPRPGGNTEAFF
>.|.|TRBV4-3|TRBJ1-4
TGCGCCAGCAGCCAAGAGGTTTCCGGGATGCTTAATGAAAAACTGTTTTTT
CASSQEVSGMLNEKLFF
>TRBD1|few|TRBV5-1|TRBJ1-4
TGCGCCAGCAGCCGGGGACAGTCCGATACTGAAAAACTGTTTTTT
CASSRGQSDTEKLFF
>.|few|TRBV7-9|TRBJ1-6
TGTGCCAGCAGCCCGGAACAGGGCTATAATTCACCCCTCCACTTT
CASSPEQGYNSPLHF
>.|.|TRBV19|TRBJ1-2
TGTGCCACTAATCGCGGGACGGAGAACTATGGCTACACCTTC
CATNRGTENYGYTF
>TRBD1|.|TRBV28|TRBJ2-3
TGTGCCAGCAGTTCGCGGGACAGGGCCCCCACAGATACGCAGTATTTT
CASSSRDRAPTDTQYF
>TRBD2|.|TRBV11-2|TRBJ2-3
TGTGCCAGCAGCTTAGAACTAGCGGGATCTACGCAGTATTTT
CASSLELAGSTQYF
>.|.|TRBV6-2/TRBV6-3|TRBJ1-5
TGTGCCAGCAGTTACTCCGTGGTCACAGTTAATCAGCCCCAGCATTTT
CASSYSVVTVNQPQHF
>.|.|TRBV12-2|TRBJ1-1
TGTGCAAGTCGCTCCAACACAGCGGTCACTGAAGCTTTCTTT
CASRSNTAVTEAFF
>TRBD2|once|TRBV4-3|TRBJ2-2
TGCGCCAGCAGTGTAGCGGGAGAGACCACCGGGGAGCTGTTTTTT
CASSVAGETTGELFF
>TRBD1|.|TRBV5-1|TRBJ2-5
TGCGCCAGCAGCTTGGGTGGACAGGTCCAAGAGACCCAGTACTTC
CASSLGGQVQETQYF
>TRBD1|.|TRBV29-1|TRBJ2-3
TGCAGCGTTGGCCGGGACAGGGGGCGAAATACGCAGTATTTT
CSVGRDRGRNTQYF
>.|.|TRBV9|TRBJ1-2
TGTGCCAGCAGCGTAGTTGATCCCCCCCGGGATGGCTACACCTTC
CASSVVDPPRDGYTF
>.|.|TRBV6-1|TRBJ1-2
TGTGCCAGCAGTGAACAGGTTATCTATGGCTACACCTTC
CASSEQVIYGYTF
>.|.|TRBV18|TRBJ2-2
TGTGCCAGCTCGGAAGCAGGGGAGAACACCGGGGAGCTGTTTTTT
CASSEAGENTGELFF
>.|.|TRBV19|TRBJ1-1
TGTGCCAGTAGTATAGTTACGGGAGTTTACACTGAAGCTTTCTTT
CASSIVTGVYTEAFF
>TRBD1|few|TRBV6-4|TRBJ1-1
TGTGCCAGCAGTGACTCGGACAGGGGGACTGAAGCTTTCTTT
CASSDSDRGTEAFF
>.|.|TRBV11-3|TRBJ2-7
TGTGCCAGCAGCTTAATGGGCTTCTCCTACGAGCAGTACTTC
CASSLMGFSYEQYF
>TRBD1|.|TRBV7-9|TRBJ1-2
TGTGCCAGCAGCTTAGCAGGGGGCTTGGGCTACACCTTC
CASSLAGGLGYTF
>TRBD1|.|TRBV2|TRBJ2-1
TGTGCCAGCAGTGAAGCCTTATGGACAGGGGTGCAGTTCTTC
CASSEALWTGVQFF
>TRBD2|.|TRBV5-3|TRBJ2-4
TGTGCCAGAACCTCCGGTTCCAAGAGGGAGGGCAAAAACATTCAGTACTTC
CARTSGSKREGKNIQYF
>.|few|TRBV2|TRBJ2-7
TGTGCCAGTTCCTGGAGCGGGCAGGACCACGAGCAGTACTTC
CASSWSGQDHEQYF
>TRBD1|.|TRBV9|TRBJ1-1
TGTGCCAGCAGCGTAGGTCAGACAGGGGTTAACACTGAAGCTTTCTTT
CASSVGQTGVNTEAFF
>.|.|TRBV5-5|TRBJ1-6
TGTGCCAGCAGCACCACACCGTTTGGTTCACCCCTCCACTTT
CASSTTPFGSPLHF
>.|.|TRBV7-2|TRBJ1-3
TGTGCCAGCAGCCCTGGAATGAGGAACACCATATATTTT
CASSPGMRNTIYF